This entry concerns a single T cell receptor (beta chain). V was pared by 4 bases and J by 0 bases, with 6 bases of the junction left unmatched. Germline CDR1 reads LGHNT; CDR2 reads FRNRAP. The CDR3 loop spans 15 amino acids. The data originate from a study of control samples from healthy donors and cancer patients. Measured with immunoSEQ multiplex PCR; TCRdb has only the in-frame clones, and not every one. The sample lists about 95,000 clones; roughly 80% were seen once. This TCR came from a man aged 30 to 45 in good health. The sample consisted of blood. This rearrangement joins TRBV12-5 to TRBJ2-7; 7 bases align to TRBD1. The CDR3 nucleotides read TGTGCTAGTGGTTCATCTCGGGACAGCTCCTACGAGCAGTACTTC. Residues: CASGSSRDSSYEQYF.